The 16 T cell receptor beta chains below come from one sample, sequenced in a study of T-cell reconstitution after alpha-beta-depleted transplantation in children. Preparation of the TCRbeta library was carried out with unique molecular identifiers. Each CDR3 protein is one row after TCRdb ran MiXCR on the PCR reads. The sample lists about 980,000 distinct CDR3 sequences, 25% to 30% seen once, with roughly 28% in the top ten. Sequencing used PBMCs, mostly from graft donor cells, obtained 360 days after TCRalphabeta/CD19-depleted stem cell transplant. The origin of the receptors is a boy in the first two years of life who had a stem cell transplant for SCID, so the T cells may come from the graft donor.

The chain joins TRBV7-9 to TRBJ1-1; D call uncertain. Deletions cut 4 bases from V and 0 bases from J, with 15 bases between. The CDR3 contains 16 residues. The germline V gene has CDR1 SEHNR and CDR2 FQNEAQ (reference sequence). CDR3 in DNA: TGTGCCAGCAGCTCAAGGTACACAACCGTGAACACTGAAGCTTTCTTT. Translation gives CASSSRYTTVNTEAFF.

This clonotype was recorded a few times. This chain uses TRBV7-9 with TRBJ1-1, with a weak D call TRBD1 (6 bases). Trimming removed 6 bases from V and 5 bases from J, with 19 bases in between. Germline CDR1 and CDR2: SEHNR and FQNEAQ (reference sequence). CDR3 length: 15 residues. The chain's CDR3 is CASSSPSGGQTEAFF. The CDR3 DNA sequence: TGTGCCAGCAGTTCCCCGTCCGGGGGGCAAACTGAAGCTTTCTTT.

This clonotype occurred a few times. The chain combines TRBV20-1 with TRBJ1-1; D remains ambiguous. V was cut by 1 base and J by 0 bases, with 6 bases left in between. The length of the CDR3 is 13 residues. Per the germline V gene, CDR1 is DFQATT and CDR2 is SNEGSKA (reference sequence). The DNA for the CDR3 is TGCAGTGCTAGAGCGGAGATGAACACTGAAGCTTTCTTT. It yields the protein CSARAEMNTEAFF.

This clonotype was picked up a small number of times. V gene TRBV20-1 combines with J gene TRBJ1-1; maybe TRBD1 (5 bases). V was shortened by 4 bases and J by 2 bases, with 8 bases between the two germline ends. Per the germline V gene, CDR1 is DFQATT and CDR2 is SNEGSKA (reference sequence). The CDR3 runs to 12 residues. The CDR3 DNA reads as TGCAGTGCTAACAGGCTTAACACTGAAGCTTTCTTT. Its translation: CSANRLNTEAFF.

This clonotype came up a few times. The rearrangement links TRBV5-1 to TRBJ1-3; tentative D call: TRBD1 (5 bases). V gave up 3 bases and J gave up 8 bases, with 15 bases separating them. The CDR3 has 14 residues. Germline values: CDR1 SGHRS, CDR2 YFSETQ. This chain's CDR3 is CASSSRPGGDTIYF. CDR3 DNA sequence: TGCGCCAGCAGCTCGCGGCCGGGAGGGGACACCATATATTTT.

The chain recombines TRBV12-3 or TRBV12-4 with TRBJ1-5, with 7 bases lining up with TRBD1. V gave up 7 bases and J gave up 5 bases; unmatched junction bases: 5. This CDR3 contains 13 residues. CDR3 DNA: TGTGCCAGCACGGACAGGCGTTATCAGCCCCAGCATTTT. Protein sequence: CASTDRRYQPQHF.

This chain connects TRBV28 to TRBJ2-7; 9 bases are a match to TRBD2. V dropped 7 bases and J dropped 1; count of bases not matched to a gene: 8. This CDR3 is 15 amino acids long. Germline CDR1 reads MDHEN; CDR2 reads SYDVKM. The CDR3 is CASTTTSGGSYEQYF. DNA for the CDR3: TGTGCCAGCACTACGACTAGCGGCGGATCCTACGAGCAGTACTTC.

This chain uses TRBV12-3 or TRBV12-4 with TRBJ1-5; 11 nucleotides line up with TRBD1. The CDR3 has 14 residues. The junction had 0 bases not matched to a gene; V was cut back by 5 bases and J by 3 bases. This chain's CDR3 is CASSGQGANQPQHF. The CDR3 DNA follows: TGTGCCAGCAGTGGACAGGGGGCCAATCAGCCCCAGCATTTT.

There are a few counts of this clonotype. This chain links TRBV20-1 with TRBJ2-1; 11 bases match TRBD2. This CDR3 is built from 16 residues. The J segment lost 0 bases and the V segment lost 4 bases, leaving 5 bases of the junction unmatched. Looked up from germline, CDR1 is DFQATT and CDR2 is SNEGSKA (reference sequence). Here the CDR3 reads CSAITSGSHSYNEQFF. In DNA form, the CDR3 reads TGCAGTGCTATCACTAGCGGGAGCCACTCCTACAATGAGCAGTTCTTC.

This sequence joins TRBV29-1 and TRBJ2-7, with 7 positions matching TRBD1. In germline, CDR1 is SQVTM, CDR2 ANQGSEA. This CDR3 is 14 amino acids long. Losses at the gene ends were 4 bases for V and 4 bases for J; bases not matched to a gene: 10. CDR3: CSVAEGALGYEQYF. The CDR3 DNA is TGCAGCGTTGCTGAGGGGGCACTTGGTTACGAGCAGTACTTC.

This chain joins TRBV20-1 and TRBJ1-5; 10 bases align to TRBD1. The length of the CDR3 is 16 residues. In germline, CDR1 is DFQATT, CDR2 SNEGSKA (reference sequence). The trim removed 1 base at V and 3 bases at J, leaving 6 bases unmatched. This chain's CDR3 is CSARAGDRGSNQPQHF. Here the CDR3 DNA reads TGCAGTGCTAGAGCCGGGGACAGGGGTTCCAATCAGCCCCAGCATTTT.

Here the CDR3 reads CASSPNPDRRLSRITEAFF. The CDR3 bases are TGCGCCAGCAGCCCCAACCCCGACAGGCGACTTAGTAGGATCACTGAAGCTTTCTTT. The chain employs TRBV4-3 and TRBJ1-1, with D tentatively TRBD1 (6 bases). With 4 bases removed from V and 4 bases from J, the gap between germline ends came to 28 bases. The CDR3 runs to 19 residues. CDR1 and CDR2 (germline): LGHNA, YSLEER.

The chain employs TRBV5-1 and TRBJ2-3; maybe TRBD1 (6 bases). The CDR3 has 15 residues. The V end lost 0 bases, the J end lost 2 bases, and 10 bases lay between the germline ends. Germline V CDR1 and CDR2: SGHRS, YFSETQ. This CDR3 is CASSLVGHDTDTQYF. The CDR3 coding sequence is TGCGCCAGCAGCTTGGTGGGACACGACACAGATACGCAGTATTTT.

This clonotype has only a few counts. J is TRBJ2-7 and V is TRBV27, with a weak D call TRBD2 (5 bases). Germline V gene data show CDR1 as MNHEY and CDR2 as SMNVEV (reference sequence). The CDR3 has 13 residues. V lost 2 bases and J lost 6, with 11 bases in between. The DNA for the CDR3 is TGTGCCAGCAGTTTAGGGGAGTGGGGCGAGCAGTACTTC. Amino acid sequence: CASSLGEWGEQYF.

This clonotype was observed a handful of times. CDR3 DNA: TGTGCCAGCAGTCCCTACTCGAGGACCGGGGAGCTGTTTTTT. Amino acids: CASSPYSRTGELFF. J is TRBJ2-2 and V is TRBV12-3 or TRBV12-4; D call uncertain. V was shortened by 5 bases and J by 5 bases, with 12 bases between the two germline ends. The CDR3 runs to 14 residues.

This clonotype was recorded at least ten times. The CDR3 region is CASTGEIGQPQHF. CDR3 nucleotides: TGTGCCAGCACAGGGGAGATCGGTCAGCCCCAGCATTTT. The V call is TRBV2, the J call TRBJ1-5, with a weak D call TRBD1 (6 bases). Looked up from germline, CDR1 is SNHLY and CDR2 is FYNNEI. The CDR3 sequence is 13 residues long. Trimming took off 7 bases at V and 6 bases at J, with 13 bases between the two ends.